Presented here are 26 T cell receptor beta chains from one specimen sequenced in a study of T cell repertoires in cytomegalovirus infection. No antigen has been identified for these receptors. TCRdb re-called the reads through MiXCR, storing one row per CDR3 protein. The data hold roughly 990,000 distinct CDR3 sequences, with about a third observed a single time. The source was cultured CD8+ T cells from PBMCs, collected from culture after CMV antigen stimulation. These receptors originate from a human donor in good health (CMV status not recorded). Some clones in this sample may be carry-over from other donors' samples.

There are many counts of this clonotype. V is TRBV20-1 and J is TRBJ2-2; D not resolved. Between the trimmed V and J ends, which lost 5 bases and 3 bases, there was a span of 10 bases. Germline V gene lookup returns CDR1 DFQATT and CDR2 SNEGSKA (reference sequence). The CDR3 consists of 13 residues. Here the CDR3 DNA reads TGCAGTGCTGGGTCGGAACACACCGGGGAGCTGTTTTTT. Protein product: CSAGSEHTGELFF.

This clonotype has at least ten counts. The chain is built from TRBV7-3 and TRBJ1-1; D not resolved. The germline V gene has CDR1 SGHTA and CDR2 FQGTGA. This CDR3 is built from 14 residues. V was cut by 1 base and J by 4 bases, with 10 bases left in between. In DNA, the CDR3 is TGTGCCAGCAGCTTAAGCGTTGCAGGCACTGAAGCTTTCTTT. This encodes CASSLSVAGTEAFF.

In the case of this clonotype: A read error may account for a junction end that differs from germline. The J gene is TRBJ2-1, the V gene TRBV7-7; D unresolved. From germline, CDR1 is SSHAT and CDR2 FNYEAQ (reference sequence). The CDR3 extends over 13 amino acids. DNA for the CDR3: TGTGCTAGCAGCTTCACAGACTACAATGAGCAGTTCTTC. Residues: CASSFTDYNEQFF.

The chain employs TRBV6-2 or TRBV6-3 and TRBJ2-1; D is possibly TRBD1 or TRBD2 (5 bases each). CDR1 and CDR2 (germline): MNHEY, SVGEGT. The V and J ends lost 10 bases and 0 bases respectively, with 13 bases between them. The CDR3 has 14 residues. CDR3 amino acids: CATTGTSSYNEQFF. For the CDR3, the DNA is TGTGCCACCACAGGTACTAGCTCCTACAATGAGCAGTTCTTC.

This chain's CDR3 is CASTSGQSRSHITDTQYF. CDR3 nucleotide sequence: TGTGCCAGCACCTCCGGGCAGTCGAGGAGTCACATCACAGATACGCAGTATTTT. The chain is built from TRBV27 and TRBJ2-3; D unresolved. The CDR3 loop spans 18 amino acids. Germline loops: CDR1 MNHEY, CDR2 SMNVEV (reference sequence). V shed 7 bases and J shed 2 bases, with 25 bases lying between them.

This clonotype was counted many times. This chain links TRBV5-6 with TRBJ1-6; no clear D gene. Per the germline V gene, CDR1 is SGHDT and CDR2 is YYEEEE. The germline V and J ends were trimmed by 4 bases and 3 bases, with 8 bases remaining between them. The CDR3 is 14 residues long. In DNA form, the CDR3 reads TGTGCCAGCAGCAGGGCCCACTATAATTCACCCCTCCACTTT. This gives the protein CASSRAHYNSPLHF.

A remark on this clonotype: A much larger clone differs from this one at a single base, so this may be a read error. This chain connects TRBV7-2 to TRBJ2-5; D gene unclear. The CDR3 is 12 residues long. Germline values: CDR1 SGHTA, CDR2 FQGNSA. The ends were cut back, 10 bases at V and 2 bases at J, with 11 bases in the middle. The CDR3 nucleotides are TGTGCCAATCTCGACTCACAAGAGACCCAGTACTTC. Protein product: CANLDSQETQYF.

As to this clonotype: Likely a read error: the CDR3 ends without its conserved phenylalanine or tryptophan. The rearrangement uses TRBV2 and TRBJ2-1, with TRBD2 matching over 9 bases. V shed 11 bases and J 8 bases; nucleotides not matched to a gene: 16. CDR3 length: 15 amino acids. Germline lookup yields CDR1 SNHLY and CDR2 FYNNEI. Here the CDR3 DNA reads TGTGCCGGGGGTAGGGGCGCGGGGGGGCGGGATGAGCAGTTCATC. Its translation is CAGGRGAGGRDEQFI.

V and J are TRBV5-4 and TRBJ2-5; D remains unclear. The CDR3 extends over 14 amino acids. V was cut by 0 bases and J by 2 bases, with 8 bases left in between. Germline CDR1 SGHNT, CDR2 YYREEE (reference sequence). The DNA of the CDR3 is TGTGCCAGCAGCTTGGATTGGGGTCAAGAGACCCAGTACTTC. This encodes CASSLDWGQETQYF.

The rearrangement uses TRBV29-1 and TRBJ2-7; maybe TRBD1 (5 bases). V was cut by 2 bases and J by 4 bases, with 12 bases left in between. Germline-derived CDR1 and CDR2 are SQVTM and ANQGSEA. The CDR3 is 13 residues long. CDR3 nucleotides: TGCAGCGTTGAAACCCCAGGGCGGTACGAGCAGTACTTC. It translates to CSVETPGRYEQYF.

This clonotype was found a few times. The chain carries TRBV2 and TRBJ2-7; D not certain. The CDR3 consists of 11 residues. Germline CDR1 reads SNHLY; CDR2 reads FYNNEI. Deletions cut 6 bases from V and 5 bases from J, with 8 bases between. CDR3 DNA sequence: TGTGCCAGCAGAGGCAGGAACGAGCAGTACGTC. Translating gives CASRGRNEQYV.

This clonotype was detected a few times. The rearrangement uses TRBV19 and TRBJ2-6, with a weak D call TRBD2 (5 bases). The CDR3 is made up of 14 amino acids. The ends were cut back, 9 bases at V and 0 bases at J, with 9 bases in the middle. Germline CDR1 reads LNHDA; CDR2 reads SQIVND (reference sequence). CDR3 bases: TGTGCCAGCTTAGCGAGCTCTGGGGCCAACGTCCTGACTTTC. It specifies CASLASSGANVLTF.

Many counts were recorded for this clonotype. The gene calls are TRBV27 and TRBJ2-3; D is possibly TRBD1 or TRBD2 (6 bases each). Trimming stripped 2 bases from V and 0 bases from J, with 9 bases between. Germline V gene sequence: CDR1 MNHEY, CDR2 SMNVEV (reference sequence). The CDR3 runs to 15 residues. CDR3 loop: CASSLEGGSTDTQYF. The CDR3 region has the DNA TGTGCCAGCAGTTTAGAAGGGGGGAGCACAGATACGCAGTATTTT.

Written as DNA, the CDR3 is TGTGCCAGCAGCCCACGGTCAATGAGCACAGATACGCAGTATTTT. This codes for CASSPRSMSTDTQYF. V usage is TRBV9 and J usage is TRBJ2-3; D is unclear. Per the germline V gene, CDR1 is SGDLS and CDR2 is YYNGEE. This CDR3 is 15 amino acids long. V shed 4 bases and J shed 0 bases, with 12 bases lying between them.

The chain is built from TRBV2 and TRBJ2-3, with 7 bases aligning to TRBD1. V lost 10 bases, J lost 5 bases, and 9 bases stayed unmatched. This CDR3 contains 13 residues. CDR1 is SNHLY, CDR2 FYNNEI, per germline. CDR3 bases: TGTGCCACCCCGGGACAGTCGAAAGATACGCAGTATTTT. Translation gives CATPGQSKDTQYF.

The chain couples TRBV7-2 to TRBJ2-1; D not resolved. The length of the CDR3 is 14 residues. V was clipped by 4 bases and J by 5 bases, with 12 bases between them. Germline CDR1 reads SGHTA; CDR2 reads FQGNSA. DNA for the CDR3: TGTGCCAGCAGCTCCATCCTGATGGACAATGAGCAGTTCTTC. Its protein product is CASSSILMDNEQFF.

The rearrangement joins TRBV7-1 to TRBJ2-5, with 13 positions matching TRBD2. TRBV7-1 is annotated as an ORF whose role is uncertain. CDR3 length equals 17 residues. Trimming removed 5 bases from V and 4 bases from J; junction bases left unmatched: 10. CDR3 sequence: CASSGPGLAGTLETQYF. The CDR3 DNA reads TGTGCCAGCAGCGGTCCGGGACTAGCGGGAACTTTAGAGACCCAGTACTTC.

This clonotype was seen only a few times. The chain links TRBV19 to TRBJ1-5; D is unresolved. The CDR3 consists of 13 residues. Looked up from germline, CDR1 is LNHDA and CDR2 is SQIVND (reference sequence). The V end lost 4 bases, the J end lost 2 bases, and 6 bases lay between the germline ends. The CDR3 DNA sequence: TGTGCCAGTAGTACCACGGGCAATCAGCCCCAGCATTTT. Its protein is CASSTTGNQPQHF.

The rearrangement joins TRBV6-4 to TRBJ1-1; 7 bases align to TRBD1. The CDR3 length is 17 residues. V dropped 3 bases and J dropped 4; count of bases not matched to a gene: 14. The germline gives CDR1 MRHNA, CDR2 SNTAGT. In DNA form, the CDR3 reads TGTGCCAGCAGTGAGAGGTTGCGAGGGGGCGCCGCCACTGAAGCTTTCTTT. The encoded protein is CASSERLRGGAATEAFF.

At least ten counts were recorded for this clonotype. The chain couples TRBV7-6 to TRBJ2-1; TRBD1 agrees at 11 bases. The CDR3 totals 14 residues. Germline V gene data show CDR1 as SGHVS and CDR2 as FNYEAQ. Trimming removed 0 bases from V and 9 bases from J; junction bases left unmatched: 1. CDR3 region: CASSLAGTGGEQFF. The DNA for the CDR3 is TGTGCCAGCAGCTTAGCGGGGACAGGGGGTGAGCAGTTCTTC.

The chain joins TRBV28 to TRBJ2-7; D gene uncertain. With 9 bases removed from V and 5 bases from J, the gap between germline ends came to 8 bases. Germline CDR1 MDHEN, CDR2 SYDVKM. This CDR3 region has 10 residues. In DNA, the CDR3 is TGTGCCAGTCCCAGTCACGAGCAGTACGTC. This codes for CASPSHEQYV.

A few counts support this clonotype. The CDR3 DNA reads TGCGCCAGCAGCCAGAACGGGGAAGAGACCCAGTACTTC. This codes for CASSQNGEETQYF. The chain is built from TRBV4-1 and TRBJ2-5; possible D gene TRBD2, 5 bases. Per the germline V gene, CDR1 is MGHRA and CDR2 is YSYEKL. CDR3 length equals 13 residues. Trimming pared 3 bases from V and 3 bases from J, leaving 8 bases between.

The genes are TRBV15 and TRBJ2-3; D not resolved. Between the trimmed V and J ends, which lost 0 bases and 0 bases, there was a span of 7 bases. This CDR3 region has 15 residues. Looked up from germline, CDR1 is LNHNV and CDR2 is YYDKDF (reference sequence). The CDR3 here is CATSRDLGSTDTQYF. The CDR3 DNA follows: TGTGCCACCAGCAGAGATCTTGGTAGCACAGATACGCAGTATTTT.

The chain has TRBV15 and TRBJ2-1, with no clear D. The CDR3 runs 15 residues. Trimming pared 1 base from V and 7 bases from J, leaving 14 bases between. Germline CDR1 LNHNV, CDR2 YYDKDF (reference sequence). As DNA, the CDR3 is TGTGCCACCAGCAGAGGGAAATCAGTTCGGAATGAGCAGTTCTTC. Residues: CATSRGKSVRNEQFF.

This clonotype was counted only a few times. The J gene is TRBJ1-2, the V gene TRBV6-5, with 7 bases matching TRBD1. V trimming: 2 bases; J trimming: 8 bases; junction bases outside the gene matches: 5. The CDR3 consists of 13 residues. Germline-derived CDR1 and CDR2 are MNHEY and SVGAGI. The CDR3 sequence is CASSYEGAGGYTF. Written as DNA, the CDR3 is TGTGCCAGCAGTTACGAGGGGGCAGGAGGCTACACCTTC.

The chain carries TRBV27 and TRBJ2-1; 11 positions agree with TRBD1. The CDR3 is 16 amino acids. Germline lookup yields CDR1 MNHEY and CDR2 SMNVEV (reference sequence). J lost 8 bases, V lost 5 bases, and 11 bases had no gene match. The CDR3: CASSDRTGGGRYEQFF. The CDR3 coding sequence is TGTGCCAGCAGTGACCGGACAGGGGGCGGTCGGTATGAGCAGTTCTTC.